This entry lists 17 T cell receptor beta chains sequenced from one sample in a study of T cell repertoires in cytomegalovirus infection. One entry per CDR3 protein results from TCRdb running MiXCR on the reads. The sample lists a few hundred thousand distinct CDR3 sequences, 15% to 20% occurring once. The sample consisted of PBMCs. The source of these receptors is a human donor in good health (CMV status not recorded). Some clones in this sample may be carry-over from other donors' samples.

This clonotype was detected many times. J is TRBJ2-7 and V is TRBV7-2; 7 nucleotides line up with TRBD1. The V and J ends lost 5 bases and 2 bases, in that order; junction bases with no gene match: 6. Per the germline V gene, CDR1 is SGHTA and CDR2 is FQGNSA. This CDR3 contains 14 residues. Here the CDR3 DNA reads TGTGCCAGCAGCATCACGGGGACAGCCTACGAGCAGTACTTC. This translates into CASSITGTAYEQYF.

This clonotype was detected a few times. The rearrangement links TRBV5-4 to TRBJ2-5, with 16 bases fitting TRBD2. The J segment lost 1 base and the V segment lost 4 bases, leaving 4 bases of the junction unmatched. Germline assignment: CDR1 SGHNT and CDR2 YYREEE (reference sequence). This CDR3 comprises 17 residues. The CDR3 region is CASSPGTSGRGQETQYF. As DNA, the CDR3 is TGTGCCAGCAGCCCCGGGACTAGCGGGAGGGGCCAAGAGACCCAGTACTTC. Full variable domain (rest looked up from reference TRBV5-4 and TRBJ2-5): ETGVTQSPTHLIKTRGQQVTLRCSSQSGHNTVSWYQQALGQGPQFIFQYYREEENGRGNFPPRFSGLQFPNYSSELNVNALELDDSALYLCASSPGTSGRGQETQYFGPGTRLLVL.

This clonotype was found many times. The CDR3 protein is CASSSLQNTGELFF. The CDR3, as DNA: TGTGCCAGCAGTTCTCTACAGAACACCGGGGAGCTGTTTTTT. The chain couples TRBV28 to TRBJ2-2; no reliable D call. V was shortened by 4 bases and J by 1 base, with 7 bases between the two germline ends. This CDR3 is built from 14 residues. Germline CDR1 and CDR2: MDHEN and SYDVKM.

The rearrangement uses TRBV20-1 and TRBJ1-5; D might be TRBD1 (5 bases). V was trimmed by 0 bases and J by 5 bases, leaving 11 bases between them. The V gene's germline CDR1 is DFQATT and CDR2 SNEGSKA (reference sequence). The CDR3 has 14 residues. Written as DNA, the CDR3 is TGCAGTGCTAGAGACGGGGGAGGGGATCAGCCCCAGCATTTT. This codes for CSARDGGGDQPQHF.

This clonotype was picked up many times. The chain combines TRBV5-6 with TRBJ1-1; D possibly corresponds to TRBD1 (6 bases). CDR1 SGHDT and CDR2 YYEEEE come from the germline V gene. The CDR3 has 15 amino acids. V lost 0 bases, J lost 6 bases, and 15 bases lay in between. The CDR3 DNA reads TGTGCCAGCAGCTTGGCCGGTGCGGGACACGCTGAAGCTTTCTTT. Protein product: CASSLAGAGHAEAFF. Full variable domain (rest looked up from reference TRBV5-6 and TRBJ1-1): DAGVTQSPTHLIKTRGQQVTLRCSPKSGHDTVSWYQQALGQGPQFIFQYYEEEERQRGNFPDRFSGHQFPNYSSELNVNALLLGDSALYLCASSLAGAGHAEAFFGQGTRLTVV.

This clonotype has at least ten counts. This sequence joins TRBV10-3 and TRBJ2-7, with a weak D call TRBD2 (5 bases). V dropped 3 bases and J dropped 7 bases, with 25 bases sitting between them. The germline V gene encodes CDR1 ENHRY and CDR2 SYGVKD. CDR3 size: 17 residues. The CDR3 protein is CAISDPSDYPLNGEQYF. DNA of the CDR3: TGTGCCATCAGTGACCCCAGCGACTACCCATTAAATGGGGAGCAGTACTTC.

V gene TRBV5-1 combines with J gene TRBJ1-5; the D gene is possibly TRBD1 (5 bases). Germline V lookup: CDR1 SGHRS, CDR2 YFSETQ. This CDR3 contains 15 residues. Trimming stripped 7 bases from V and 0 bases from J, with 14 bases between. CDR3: CASHEGPLSNQPQHF. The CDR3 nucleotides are TGCGCCAGCCACGAGGGACCGCTTAGCAATCAGCCCCAGCATTTT.

DNA for the CDR3: TGTGCCAGCAGCTTATCACTAGCGGGGGGGACCGGGGAGCTGTTTTTT. It is translated as CASSLSLAGGTGELFF. This chain uses TRBV7-2 with TRBJ2-2, with TRBD2 identical over 13 bases. Trimming at V came to 2 bases and at J to 5 bases, leaving 2 bases not matched to a gene. Per germline, CDR1 SGHTA and CDR2 FQGNSA. The CDR3 spans 16 residues. The variable domain in full, with the rest retrieved from reference TRBV7-2 and TRBJ2-2, is GAGVSQSPSNKVTEKGKDVELRCDPISGHTALYWYRQSLGQGLEFLIYFQGNSAPDKSGLPSDRFSAERTGGSVSTLTIQRTQQEDSAVYLCASSLSLAGGTGELFFGEGSRLTVL.

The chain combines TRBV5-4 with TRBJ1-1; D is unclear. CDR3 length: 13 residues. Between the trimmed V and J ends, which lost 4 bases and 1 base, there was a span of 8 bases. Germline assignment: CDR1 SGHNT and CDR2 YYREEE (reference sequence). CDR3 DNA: TGTGCCAGCAGCATCGACAAGAACACTGAAGCTTTCTTT. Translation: CASSIDKNTEAFF.

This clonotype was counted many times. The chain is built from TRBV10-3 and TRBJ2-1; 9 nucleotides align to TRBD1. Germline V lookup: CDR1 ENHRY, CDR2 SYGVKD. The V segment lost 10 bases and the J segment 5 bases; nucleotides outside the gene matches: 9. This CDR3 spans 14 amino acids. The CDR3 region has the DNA TGTGCCACGGCCGGGACAGGGACTAACAATGAGCAGTTCTTC. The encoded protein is CATAGTGTNNEQFF.

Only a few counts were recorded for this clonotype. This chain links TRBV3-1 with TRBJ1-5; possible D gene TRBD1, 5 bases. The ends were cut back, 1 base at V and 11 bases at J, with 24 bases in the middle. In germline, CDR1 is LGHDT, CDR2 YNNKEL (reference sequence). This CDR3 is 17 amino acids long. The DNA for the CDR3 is TGTGCCAGCAGCCAAGGACTACCCCGGGACTCAATCAGGGCCCAGCATTTT. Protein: CASSQGLPRDSIRAQHF.

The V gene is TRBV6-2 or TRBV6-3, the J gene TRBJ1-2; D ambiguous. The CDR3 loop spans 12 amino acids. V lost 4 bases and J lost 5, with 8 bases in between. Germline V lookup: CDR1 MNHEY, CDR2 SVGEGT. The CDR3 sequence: CASSWAEYGYTF. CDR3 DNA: TGTGCCAGCAGTTGGGCCGAGTATGGCTACACCTTC.

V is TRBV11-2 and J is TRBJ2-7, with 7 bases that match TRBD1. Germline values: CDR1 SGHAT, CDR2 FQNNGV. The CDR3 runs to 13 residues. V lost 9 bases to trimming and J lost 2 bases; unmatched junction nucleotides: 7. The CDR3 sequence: CASFRDSPYEQYF. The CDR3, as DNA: TGTGCCAGTTTCCGGGACAGTCCCTACGAGCAGTACTTC.

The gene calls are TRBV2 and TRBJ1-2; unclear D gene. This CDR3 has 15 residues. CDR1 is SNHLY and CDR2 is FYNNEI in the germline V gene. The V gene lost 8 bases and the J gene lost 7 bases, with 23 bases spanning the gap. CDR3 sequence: CASSEFAGLARGYTF. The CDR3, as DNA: TGTGCCAGCTCGGAGTTTGCGGGATTGGCTCGTGGCTACACCTTC. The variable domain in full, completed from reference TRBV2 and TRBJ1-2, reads EPEVTQTPSHQVTQMGQEVILRCVPISNHLYFYWYRQILGQKVEFLVSFYNNEISEKSEIFDDQFSVERPDGSNFTLKIRSTKLEDSAMYFCASSEFAGLARGYTFGSGTRLTVV.

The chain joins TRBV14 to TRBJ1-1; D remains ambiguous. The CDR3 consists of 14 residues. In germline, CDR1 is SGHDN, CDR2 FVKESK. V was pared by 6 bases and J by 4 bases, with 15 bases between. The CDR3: CASSRDIGSTEAFF. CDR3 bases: TGTGCCAGCAGTCGCGACATCGGGAGCACTGAAGCTTTCTTT.

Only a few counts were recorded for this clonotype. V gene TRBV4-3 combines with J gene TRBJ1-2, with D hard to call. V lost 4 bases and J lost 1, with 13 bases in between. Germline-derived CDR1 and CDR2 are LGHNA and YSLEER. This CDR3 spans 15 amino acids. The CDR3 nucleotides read TGCGCCAGCAGCCTCCTAAGGGAAGATAACTATGGCTACACCTTC. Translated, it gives CASSLLREDNYGYTF.

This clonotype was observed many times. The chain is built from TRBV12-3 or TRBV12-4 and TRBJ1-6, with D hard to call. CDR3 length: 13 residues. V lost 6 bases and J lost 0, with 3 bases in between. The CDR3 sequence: CASRGSYNSPLHF. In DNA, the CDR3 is TGTGCCAGCAGGGGCTCCTATAATTCACCCCTCCACTTT.